This is a list of T cell receptor beta chains from one sample in a study of T cell responses to AZD1222 COVID-19 vaccine. Sequencing was performed with immunoSEQ multiplex PCR; in TCRdb, only in-frame clones are kept and a portion is missing. Altogether around 120,000 clones are present, around 87% being singletons, with the ten largest covering roughly 3.5%. The sample here was peripheral blood, taken on day 0 of AZD1222 vaccination. The receptor set was obtained from an adult in good health. The CDR3 runs from the conserved cysteine through the conserved F or W. D genes are given only for firm matches. Part of the rows lack a size; the others show once, few, many or a class for expanded clones.

len	v_gene	abundance	j_gene	d_gene	CDR3aa	CDR3nt
16	TRBV5-1	.	TRBJ1-2	TRBD1	CASSLEGQGINYGYTF	TGCGCCAGCAGCTTGGAGGGACAGGGGATAAACTATGGCTACACCTTC
13	TRBV7-7	.	TRBJ1-1	.	CASSFGGRTEAFF	TGTGCTAGCAGCTTCGGGGGCAGGACTGAAGCTTTCTTT
12	TRBV19	once	TRBJ2-7	.	CASSIGGYEQYF	TGTGCCAGTAGTATAGGGGGGTACGAGCAGTACTTC
16	TRBV5-4	.	TRBJ2-7	TRBD2	CASSSGGTSGLHEQYF	TGTGCCAGCAGCTCGGGTGGGACTAGCGGGCTCCACGAGCAGTACTTC
12	TRBV5-4	.	TRBJ1-1	.	CASSVYRLEAFF	TGTGCCAGCAGCGTTTACAGGTTGGAAGCTTTCTTT
15	TRBV5-6	few	TRBJ1-1	TRBD1	CASRPPQGGNTEAFF	TGTGCCAGCAGACCCCCACAGGGGGGGAACACTGAAGCTTTCTTT
12	TRBV4-3	.	TRBJ1-3	.	CARGFSGNTIYF	TGCGCCAGGGGCTTTAGTGGAAACACCATATATTTT
14	TRBV19	once	TRBJ1-1	.	CASQHRDGVPEAFF	TGTGCCTCCCAACACAGGGATGGAGTTCCTGAAGCTTTCTTT
13	TRBV2	.	TRBJ2-5	.	CASSVTEASTQYF	TGTGCCAGCAGTGTAACTGAGGCCAGTACCCAGTACTTC
13	TRBV29-1	.	TRBJ2-1	.	CSVDKGDIGFGVF	TGCAGCGTTGATAAGGGGGATATAGGTTTTGGGGTCTTC
14	TRBV11-2	.	TRBJ2-3	.	CASSLGRTTDTQYF	TGTGCCAGCAGCTTGGGACGGACTACAGATACGCAGTATTTT
14	TRBV7-9	few	TRBJ1-6	.	CASTAGQESSPLHF	TGTGCCAGCACAGCTGGGCAGGAAAGTTCACCCCTCCACTTT
13	TRBV10-3	.	TRBJ1-1	TRBD1	CAISEGQGLKAFF	TGTGCCATCAGTGAGGGACAGGGTTTAAAAGCTTTCTTT
13	TRBV6-5	.	TRBJ1-3	.	CASSPYDGNTIYF	TGTGCCAGCAGTCCCTATGATGGAAACACCATATATTTT
13	TRBV29-1	.	TRBJ1-1	.	CSGLRGVGGEAFF	TGCAGCGGCCTCCGGGGGGTCGGGGGTGAAGCTTTCTTT
16	TRBV2	.	TRBJ2-6	TRBD2	CASSQLAGLGANVLTF	TGTGCCAGCAGTCAACTAGCGGGGTTAGGGGCCAACGTCCTGACTTTC
16	TRBV6-5	.	TRBJ1-1	TRBD1	CASSYGLTGGGTEAFF	TGTGCCAGCAGTTATGGCCTTACAGGGGGCGGCACTGAAGCTTTCTTT
14	TRBV6-1	.	TRBJ1-2	.	CASSESQAYYGYTF	TGTGCCAGCAGTGAAAGCCAGGCCTACTATGGCTACACCTTC
14	TRBV7-3	.	TRBJ1-1	.	CASSLTVRGTEAFF	TGTGCCAGCAGCTTAACGGTTAGGGGAACTGAAGCTTTCTTT
16	TRBV7-6	.	TRBJ2-3	.	CASSFIRGSSTDTQYF	TGTGCCAGCAGCTTTATACGGGGGTCTAGCACAGATACGCAGTATTTT
14	TRBV10-3	.	TRBJ1-2	TRBD1	CAISESGGGYGYTF	TGTGCCATCAGTGAGTCAGGGGGCGGATATGGCTACACCTTC
12	TRBV10-3	.	TRBJ1-2	.	CAISPENYGYTF	TGTGCCATCAGCCCGGAGAACTATGGCTACACCTTC
14	TRBV30	.	TRBJ2-6	.	CAWSLGPGANVLTF	TGTGCCTGGAGTCTAGGGCCTGGGGCCAACGTCCTGACTTTC
14	TRBV18	.	TRBJ2-3	.	CASSRGASTDTQYF	TGTGCCAGCTCACGGGGGGCTAGCACAGATACGCAGTATTTT
16	TRBV7-2	.	TRBJ2-7	TRBD1	CASSLAIGQGIYEQYF	TGTGCCAGCAGCTTAGCGATCGGACAGGGGATCTACGAGCAGTACTTC
16	TRBV14	few	TRBJ1-1	.	CASSQKGQGLKTEAFF	TGTGCCAGCAGCCAAAAAGGGCAGGGGTTGAAGACTGAAGCTTTCTTT
12	TRBV19	.	TRBJ2-3	.	CASSLRTDTQYF	TGTGCCAGTAGTCTACGCACAGATACGCAGTATTTT
14	TRBV10-3	.	TRBJ1-1	.	CATVPGEVGTEAFF	TGTGCCACTGTCCCCGGAGAGGTAGGCACTGAAGCTTTCTTT
18	TRBV11-2	.	TRBJ1-4	.	CASSWGGSDWATNEKLFF	TGTGCCAGCAGCTGGGGGGGATCCGACTGGGCAACTAATGAAAAACTGTTTTTT
15	TRBV19	.	TRBJ1-2	.	CASSPGVGRNYGYTF	TGTGCCAGTAGCCCAGGGGTAGGGAGGAACTATGGCTACACCTTC
13	TRBV6-5	.	TRBJ1-1	.	CASSPHRGTEAFF	TGTGCCAGCAGTCCCCACAGAGGGACTGAAGCTTTCTTT
16	TRBV5-4	.	TRBJ2-5	TRBD1	CASSLGTGAGQETQYF	TGTGCCAGCAGCTTGGGGACAGGGGCGGGGCAAGAGACCCAGTACTTC
15	TRBV7-2	.	TRBJ1-5	.	CASSPWDENNQPQHF	TGTGCCAGCAGCCCCTGGGACGAAAACAATCAGCCCCAGCATTTT
14	TRBV5-1	.	TRBJ2-1	.	CASSLDGPYNEQFF	TGCGCCAGCAGCTTGGACGGGCCTTACAATGAGCAGTTCTTC
12	TRBV12-3/TRBV12-4	.	TRBJ1-1	.	CASRGTITEAFF	TGTGCCAGCAGGGGTACCATTACTGAAGCTTTCTTT
15	TRBV18	few	TRBJ2-3	TRBD2	CASSLAGFSTDTQYF	TGTGCCAGCTCCCTAGCGGGATTTAGCACAGATACGCAGTATTTT
12	TRBV11-3	.	TRBJ1-1	TRBD1	CASSKGATEAFF	TGTGCCAGCAGCAAGGGGGCCACTGAAGCTTTCTTT
16	TRBV4-1	.	TRBJ1-4	TRBD1	CASSPDRAATNEKLFF	TGCGCCAGCAGCCCCGACAGGGCCGCAACTAATGAAAAACTGTTTTTT
16	TRBV19	few	TRBJ2-5	.	CASSKWAGLVQETQYF	TGTGCCAGTAGTAAGTGGGCAGGACTGGTCCAAGAGACCCAGTACTTC
14	TRBV6-6	.	TRBJ2-7	.	CASSYSGTRYEQYF	TGTGCCAGCAGTTACTCCGGGACGAGATACGAGCAGTACTTC
12	TRBV2	few	TRBJ1-5	.	CASSQSTRAQHF	TGTGCCAGCAGTCAAAGTACAAGGGCCCAGCATTTT
14	TRBV6-5	.	TRBJ1-2	.	CASYEGGGGFGYTF	TGTGCCAGTTACGAAGGGGGTGGAGGGTTTGGCTACACCTTC
13	TRBV9	.	TRBJ1-2	.	CASSVGGADGYTF	TGTGCCAGCAGCGTAGGAGGAGCCGATGGCTACACCTTC
13	TRBV5-4	.	TRBJ1-1	.	CASSLGWNTEAFF	TGTGCCAGCAGCTTAGGGTGGAACACTGAAGCTTTCTTT
20	TRBV10-3	.	TRBJ2-3	TRBD2	CAISEWASGGPSSSTDTQYF	TGTGCCATCAGTGAATGGGCTAGCGGGGGCCCATCCTCTAGCACAGATACGCAGTATTTT
13	TRBV6-5	.	TRBJ1-4	.	CATGDLANEKLFF	TGTGCCACCGGGGATTTGGCTAATGAAAAACTGTTTTTT
20	TRBV23-1	.	TRBJ2-2	.	CASSQSSPARLPKGPGELFF	TGCGCCAGCAGTCAATCTTCTCCCGCCAGGCTACCCAAGGGCCCCGGGGAGCTGTTTTTT
15	TRBV6-5	.	TRBJ2-5	TRBD2	CASSTTSGGPETQYF	TGTGCCAGCAGCACCACTAGCGGGGGCCCAGAGACCCAGTACTTC
13	TRBV7-8	.	TRBJ1-3	TRBD1	CAGGGSSGNTIYF	TGTGCCGGAGGGGGCAGCTCTGGAAACACCATATATTTT
16	TRBV5-8	.	TRBJ1-4	.	CASSLKGGPGNEKLFF	TGTGCCAGCAGCTTGAAGGGTGGGCCCGGTAATGAAAAACTGTTTTTT
19	TRBV5-1	.	TRBJ1-1	.	CASSLSWFNRKGENTEAFF	TGCGCCAGCAGCTTGAGTTGGTTTAACAGGAAAGGTGAGAACACTGAAGCTTTCTTT
13	TRBV10-3	.	TRBJ1-2	.	CAISEGRQDGYTF	TGTGCCATCAGTGAGGGAAGACAGGATGGCTACACCTTC
15	TRBV18	once	TRBJ2-3	.	CASSRTPGGTDTQYF	TGTGCCAGCTCAAGGACCCCAGGGGGCACAGATACGCAGTATTTT
18	TRBV21-1	once	TRBJ1-5	.	CASSTLRGRGAFNQPQHF	TGTGCCAGCAGCACCCTCAGGGGGCGCGGGGCATTCAATCAGCCCCAGCATTTT